The 9 T cell receptor beta chains below all came from one sample that was sequenced in a study of blood T cell repertoires in COVID-19. Method: immunoSEQ multiplex PCR; TCRdb's copy keeps in-frame clones and lacks some. The repertoire consists of approximately 220,000 clones, with roughly 90% occurring once and the leading ten covering 2.5% to 3%. Source material: PBMCs or T cells enriched from blood (not recorded which). The receptors stem from a woman aged 25 to 39 with acute COVID-19.

This chain joins TRBV5-1 and TRBJ1-1, with 8 bases that match TRBD1. The J segment lost 3 bases and the V segment lost 4 bases, leaving 8 bases of the junction unmatched. The CDR3 runs to 15 residues. CDR1 is SGHRS, CDR2 YFSETQ, per germline. The CDR3 DNA sequence: TGCGCCAGCAGCCCCCGGACAGGGAGCGACACTGAAGCTTTCTTT. Translating it yields CASSPRTGSDTEAFF.

V is TRBV7-5 and J is TRBJ1-3; TRBD1, as called in the table, went unchecked against the DNA. TRBV7-5 is a pseudogene. The CDR3 sequence is 14 residues long. In nucleotides, the CDR3 is TGTGCCAGAAGCTTTTTGGGGCCTGGAAACACCATATATTTT. This translates into CARSFLGPGNTIYF.

The J gene is TRBJ1-6, the V gene TRBV5-1; 7 nucleotides agree with TRBD1. The length of the CDR3 is 18 residues. Germline loops: CDR1 SGHRS, CDR2 YFSETQ. V lost 1 base and J lost 7; bases outside the gene matches: 14. CDR3 sequence reads: CASSLRPLRDSANSPLHF. DNA of the CDR3: TGCGCCAGCAGCTTGCGGCCACTCCGGGACAGTGCGAATTCACCCCTCCACTTT.

J is TRBJ1-1 and V is TRBV11-2; tentatively, D is TRBD1 (6 bases). The CDR3 extends over 15 amino acids. From germline, CDR1 is SGHAT and CDR2 FQNNGV. V was cut by 6 bases and J by 1 base, with 15 bases left in between. The DNA of the CDR3 is TGTGCCAGCAGTTACGCAGGGGTACAGAACACTGAAGCTTTCTTT. It encodes CASSYAGVQNTEAFF.

V and J are TRBV29-1 and TRBJ1-5; 7 bases match TRBD1. Losses at the gene ends were 5 bases for V and 5 bases for J; bases not matched to a gene: 6. Per germline, CDR1 SQVTM and CDR2 ANQGSEA. The CDR3 loop spans 13 amino acids. CDR3 DNA: TGCAGCGTTCTGCAGGGGGACTATCAGCCCCAGCATTTT. Residues: CSVLQGDYQPQHF.

Remarks on this clone: This specimen includes other DNA sequences encoding the same CDR3. The chain uses TRBV3-1 (or the pseudogene TRBV3-2) and TRBJ1-1; a possible D gene is TRBD1 (5 bases). V was shortened by 0 bases and J by 1 base, with 6 bases between the two germline ends. Germline CDR1 and CDR2: LGHDT and YNNKEL (reference sequence). This CDR3 has 14 residues. This chain's CDR3 is CASSQDRGNTEAFF. The CDR3 nucleotides are TGTGCCAGCAGCCAAGATAGGGGGAACACTGAAGCTTTCTTT.

The chain is built from TRBV19 and TRBJ1-2; D uncertain. Germline V gene lookup returns CDR1 LNHDA and CDR2 SQIVND (reference sequence). Trimming took 5 bases from V and 8 from J, leaving 15 bases between them. The CDR3 loop spans 13 amino acids. CDR3 coding DNA: TGTGCCAGTAGTTTTCGGAGCGGGTTCGGCTACACCTTC. It yields the protein CASSFRSGFGYTF. Drawing the rest from reference TRBV19 and TRBJ1-2, the complete variable domain is DGGITQSPKYLFRKEGQNVTLSCEQNLNHDAMYWYRQDPGQGLRLIYYSQIVNDFQKGDIAEGYSVSREKKESFPLTVTSAQKNPTAFYLCASSFRSGFGYTFGSGTRLTVV.

The CDR3 protein is CSAQSRGRVEQYF. The CDR3 DNA reads TGCAGCGCCCAGAGCAGGGGGCGAGTCGAGCAGTACTTC. This chain links TRBV29-1 with TRBJ2-7; 8 bases are shared with TRBD1. Germline V gene lookup returns CDR1 SQVTM and CDR2 ANQGSEA. Losses at the gene ends were 7 bases for V and 6 bases for J; bases not matched to a gene: 11. This CDR3 has 13 residues.

This chain links TRBV3-1 (or the pseudogene TRBV3-2) with TRBJ2-6, with 7 nucleotides matching TRBD2. Germline assignment: CDR1 LGHDT and CDR2 YNNKEL (reference sequence). The CDR3 has 16 residues. The J segment lost 2 bases and the V segment lost 4 bases, leaving 5 bases of the junction unmatched. CDR3 in amino acids: CASSPNRGAGANVLTF. In DNA form, the CDR3 reads TGTGCCAGCAGCCCAAACCGGGGGGCTGGGGCCAACGTCCTGACTTTC.